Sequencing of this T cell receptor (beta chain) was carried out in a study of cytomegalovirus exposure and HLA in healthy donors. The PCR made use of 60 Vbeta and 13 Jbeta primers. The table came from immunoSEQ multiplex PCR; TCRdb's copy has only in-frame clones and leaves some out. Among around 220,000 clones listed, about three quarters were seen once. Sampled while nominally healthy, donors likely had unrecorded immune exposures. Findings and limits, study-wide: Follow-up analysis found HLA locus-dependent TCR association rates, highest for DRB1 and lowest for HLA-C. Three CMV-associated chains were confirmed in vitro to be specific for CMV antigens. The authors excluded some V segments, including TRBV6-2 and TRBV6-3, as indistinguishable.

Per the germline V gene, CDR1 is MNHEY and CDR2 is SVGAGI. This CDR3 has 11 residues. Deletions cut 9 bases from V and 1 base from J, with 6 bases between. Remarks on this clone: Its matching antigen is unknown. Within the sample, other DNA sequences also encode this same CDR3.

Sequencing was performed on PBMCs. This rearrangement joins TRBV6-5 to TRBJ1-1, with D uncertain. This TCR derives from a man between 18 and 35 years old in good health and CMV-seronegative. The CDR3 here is CASSKNTEAFF. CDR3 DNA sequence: TGTGCCAGTTCCAAGAACACTGAAGCTTTCTTT.